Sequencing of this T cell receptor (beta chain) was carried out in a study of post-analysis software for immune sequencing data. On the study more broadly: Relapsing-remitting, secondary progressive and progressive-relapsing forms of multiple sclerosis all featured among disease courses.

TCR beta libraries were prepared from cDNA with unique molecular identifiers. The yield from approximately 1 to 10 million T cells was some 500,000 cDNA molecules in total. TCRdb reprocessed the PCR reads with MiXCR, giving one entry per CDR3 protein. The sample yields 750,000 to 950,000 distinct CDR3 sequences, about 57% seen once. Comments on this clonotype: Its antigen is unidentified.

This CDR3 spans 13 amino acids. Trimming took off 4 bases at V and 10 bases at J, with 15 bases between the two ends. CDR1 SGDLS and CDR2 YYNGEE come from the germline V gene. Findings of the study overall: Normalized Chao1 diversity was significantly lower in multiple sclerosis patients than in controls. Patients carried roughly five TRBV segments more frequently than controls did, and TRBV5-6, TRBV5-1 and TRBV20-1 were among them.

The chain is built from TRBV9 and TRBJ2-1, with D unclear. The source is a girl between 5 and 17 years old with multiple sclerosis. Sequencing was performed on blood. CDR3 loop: CASSPRATSEQFF. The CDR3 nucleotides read TGTGCCAGCAGCCCCCGAGCTACCAGCGAGCAGTTCTTC.